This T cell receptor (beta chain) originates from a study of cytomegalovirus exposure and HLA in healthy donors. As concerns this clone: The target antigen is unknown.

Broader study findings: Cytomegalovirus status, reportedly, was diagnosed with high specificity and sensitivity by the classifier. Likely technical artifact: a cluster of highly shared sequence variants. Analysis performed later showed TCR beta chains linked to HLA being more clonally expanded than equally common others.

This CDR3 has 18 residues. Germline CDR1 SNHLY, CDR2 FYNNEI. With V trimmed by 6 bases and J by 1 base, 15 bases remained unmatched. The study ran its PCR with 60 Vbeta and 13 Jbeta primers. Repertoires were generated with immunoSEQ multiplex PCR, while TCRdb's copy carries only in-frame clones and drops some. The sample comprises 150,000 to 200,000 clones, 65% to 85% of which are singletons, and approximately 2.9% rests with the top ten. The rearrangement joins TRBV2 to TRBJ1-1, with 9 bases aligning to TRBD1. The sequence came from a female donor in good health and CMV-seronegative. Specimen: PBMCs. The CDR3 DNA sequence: TGTGCCAGCAGCGCCACCGGGACAGGGTATCTCTCGAACACTGAAGCTTTCTTT. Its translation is CASSATGTGYLSNTEAFF. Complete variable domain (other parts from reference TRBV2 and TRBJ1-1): EPEVTQTPSHQVTQMGQEVILRCVPISNHLYFYWYRQILGQKVEFLVSFYNNEISEKSEIFDDQFSVERPDGSNFTLKIRSTKLEDSAMYFCASSATGTGYLSNTEAFFGQGTRLTVV.